These 30 T cell receptor beta chains originate from one sample sequenced in a study of T cell repertoires in aging, cancer and after chemotherapy. The template was genomic DNA from peripheral blood, not RNA. A mixed TRB-A/B primer pool amplified rearranged TRB by multiplex touch-down PCR. TCRdb used MiXCR to reprocess the multiplex PCR reads, holding one entry per CDR3 protein. In the table there are around 10,000 distinct CDR3 sequences, more than 30% of which are singletons. The source material was blood. Every receptor here comes from a human donor in good health.

This clonotype turned up a few times. The gene calls are TRBV5-1 and TRBJ2-2; TRBD2 agrees at 12 bases. The ends lost 4 bases at V and 1 base at J; junction bases unmatched: 5. The CDR3 sequence is 17 residues long. CDR1 is SGHRS and CDR2 is YFSETQ in the germline V gene. CDR3 DNA sequence: TGCGCCAGCAGCAAGACTAGCGGGAGCGGGAACACCGGGGAGCTGTTTTTT. Its translation: CASSKTSGSGNTGELFF.

The V and J genes are TRBV15 and TRBJ2-4; D unclear. The CDR3 runs to 13 residues. Germline-derived CDR1 and CDR2 are LNHNV and YYDKDF (reference sequence). Trimming removed 4 bases from V and 0 bases from J, with 4 bases in between. CDR3 protein: CATSTEAKNIQYF. DNA of the CDR3: TGTGCCACCAGCACCGAAGCCAAAAACATTCAGTACTTC.

The chain recombines TRBV24-1 with TRBJ2-6; D unclear. CDR3 length: 16 residues. With 3 bases removed from V and 0 bases from J, the gap between germline ends came to 8 bases. Germline loops: CDR1 KGHDR, CDR2 SFDVKD. CDR3 in amino acids: CATSDPRDSGANVLTF. CDR3 coding DNA: TGTGCCACCAGTGATCCAAGGGACTCTGGGGCCAACGTCCTGACTTTC.

V and J are TRBV7-9 and TRBJ2-1, with a weak D call TRBD2 (6 bases). The germline gives CDR1 SEHNR, CDR2 FQNEAQ (reference sequence). Trimming stripped 7 bases from V and 5 bases from J, with 15 bases between. The CDR3 runs 14 residues. The DNA for the CDR3 is TGTGCCAGCAACACCGGGACTCGGCACAATGAGCAGTTCTTC. The encoded protein is CASNTGTRHNEQFF.

This clonotype occurred once. Being one base from a much bigger clone, this may be a read error. The V and J genes are TRBV6-1 and TRBJ2-2, with 11 bases fitting TRBD2. This CDR3 contains 15 residues. Per the germline V gene, CDR1 is MNHNS and CDR2 is SASEGT. J gave up 4 bases and V 6 bases, and 4 bases lay outside the gene matches. DNA of the CDR3: TGTGCCAGCAGCGCCACTAGCGGGGGCACCGGGGAGCTGTTTTTT. Translation: CASSATSGGTGELFF.

The chain joins TRBV7-9 to TRBJ1-1; D is perhaps TRBD1 (5 bases). Germline V lookup: CDR1 SEHNR, CDR2 FQNEAQ (reference sequence). The CDR3 spans 15 residues. V lost 0 bases to trimming and J lost 1 base, with 9 bases between them. CDR3 residues: CASSLAGGGNTEAFF. CDR3 coding DNA: TGTGCCAGCAGCTTAGCTGGGGGGGGGAACACTGAAGCTTTCTTT.

The chain combines TRBV27 with TRBJ1-6; weak D call: TRBD1 (6 bases). The CDR3 spans 16 residues. Trimming stripped 0 bases from V and 7 bases from J, with 13 bases between. The germline V gene encodes CDR1 MNHEY and CDR2 SMNVEV (reference sequence). The CDR3 nucleotides are TGTGCCAGCAGTTTATCGCCGGACAGCAGGAATTCACCCCTCCACTTT. This gives the protein CASSLSPDSRNSPLHF.

In this sample, this clonotype turned up a few times. V usage is TRBV6-1 and J usage is TRBJ2-7; D possibly corresponds to TRBD1 (6 bases). Trimming left V 4 bases short and J 5 bases short, with 9 bases between. The CDR3 spans 12 residues. Looked up from germline, CDR1 is MNHNS and CDR2 is SASEGT. CDR3 coding DNA: TGTGCCAGCAGTGTACAGGGTGACGAGCAGTACTTC. Translating gives CASSVQGDEQYF.

The V call is TRBV11-2, the J call TRBJ2-1; D is uncertain. V lost 3 bases to trimming and J lost 2 bases, with 5 bases between them. Germline CDR1 is SGHAT and CDR2 is FQNNGV. The CDR3 is 13 residues long. The chain's CDR3 is CASSFRTYNEQFF. For the CDR3, the DNA is TGTGCCAGCAGCTTTCGTACCTACAATGAGCAGTTCTTC.

This sequence joins TRBV5-6 and TRBJ2-7; TRBD2 matches at 12 bases. Looked up from germline, CDR1 is SGHDT and CDR2 is YYEEEE. This CDR3 has 18 amino acids. After removal of 4 bases from V and 0 bases from J, the junction contained 11 bases not matched to a gene. CDR3 DNA: TGTGCCAGCAGCATCCCGGGACTAGCGGGTTTGAGCTCCTACGAGCAGTACTTC. Translating gives CASSIPGLAGLSSYEQYF.

The J gene is TRBJ2-2, the V gene TRBV6-1, with D possibly TRBD2 on 5 matching bases. The CDR3 contains 15 residues. Trimming cost V 6 bases and J 5 bases, with 16 bases left between them. CDR1 and CDR2 from the germline V gene are MNHNS and SASEGT. CDR3 sequence: CASRHPAGNTGELFF. The CDR3 DNA reads TGTGCCAGCAGACACCCAGCCGGGAATACCGGGGAGCTGTTTTTT.

This clonotype is classed as medium-sized. The chain carries TRBV29-1 and TRBJ1-1; 7 bases fit TRBD1. This CDR3 is 13 amino acids long. V shed 4 bases, J shed 1 base, and the junction held 3 bases outside the gene matches. CDR1 and CDR2 (germline): SQVTM, ANQGSEA. CDR3 loop: CSVVRDRNTEAFF. CDR3 bases: TGCAGCGTTGTAAGGGACAGGAACACTGAAGCTTTCTTT.

In the case of this clonotype: A read error may produce the germline difference seen at one junction end. The V gene is TRBV27, the J gene TRBJ1-2; D is ambiguous. This CDR3 has 14 amino acids. Germline V gene lookup returns CDR1 MNHEY and CDR2 SMNVEV (reference sequence). Here the CDR3 DNA reads TGTGCCAGCAGTTTTGGCGGACCTAACTATGGCTACACTTTC. It encodes CASSFGGPNYGYTF.

The rearrangement joins TRBV6-6 to TRBJ2-2; TRBD1 might be the D (5 bases). The CDR3 length is 13 residues. Trimming removed 6 bases from V and 7 bases from J, with 12 bases in between. Germline CDR1 and CDR2: MNHNY and SVGAGI (reference sequence). The CDR3 nucleotides read TGTGCCAGCAGGCTGACAGAGATCGGGGAGCTGTTTTTT. This codes for CASRLTEIGELFF.

This clonotype was seen only a few times. V and J are TRBV6-5 and TRBJ2-3; 7 bases line up with TRBD2. The CDR3 runs 16 residues. The V gene end was trimmed by 2 bases and the J gene end by 2 bases; junction bases not matched to a gene: 7. Germline V gene lookup returns CDR1 MNHEY and CDR2 SVGAGI. This CDR3 is CASSYGRAVDTDTQYF. In DNA form, the CDR3 reads TGTGCCAGCAGTTACGGGAGGGCAGTTGACACAGATACGCAGTATTTT.

This clonotype was found once. This chain connects TRBV6-1 to TRBJ1-4; D unresolved. V shed 5 bases and J shed 8 bases, with 12 bases lying between them. CDR3 length: 13 residues. The germline CDR1 and CDR2 sequences are MNHNS and SASEGT. CDR3: CASSQWTGEKLFF. The CDR3 DNA sequence: TGTGCCAGCAGTCAATGGACCGGGGAAAAACTGTTTTTT.

This clonotype is labeled as medium-sized. V and J are TRBV29-1 and TRBJ2-7, with D possibly being TRBD2 (6 bases). CDR1 SQVTM and CDR2 ANQGSEA come from the germline V gene. The CDR3 is 14 amino acids. Trimming removed 5 bases from V and 0 bases from J, with 14 bases in between. The CDR3 DNA reads TGCAGCGTTCGGACGGGACTCCACTCCTACGAGCAGTACTTC. Protein: CSVRTGLHSYEQYF.

The V gene is TRBV28, the J gene TRBJ2-1; D remains ambiguous. Deletions cut 2 bases from V and 2 bases from J, with 7 bases between. Per the germline V gene, CDR1 is MDHEN and CDR2 is SYDVKM. The CDR3 has 14 amino acids. The CDR3 loop reads CASSLGSPYNEQFF. As DNA, the CDR3 is TGTGCCAGCAGTTTAGGCAGCCCCTACAATGAGCAGTTCTTC. The full variable domain, rest sourced from reference TRBV28 and TRBJ2-1, is DVKVTQSSRYLVKRTGEKVFLECVQDMDHENMFWYRQDPGLGLRLIYFSYDVKMKEKGDIPEGYSVSREKKERFSLILESASTNQTSMYLCASSLGSPYNEQFFGPGTRLTVL.

The chain links TRBV6-5 to TRBJ1-6, with D possibly TRBD1 on 5 matching bases. This CDR3 is built from 14 residues. Trimming removed 2 bases from V and 8 bases from J, with 10 bases in between. Germline loops: CDR1 MNHEY, CDR2 SVGAGI. Here the CDR3 reads CASSYGGGDSPLHF. The DNA for the CDR3 is TGTGCCAGCAGTTACGGGGGGGGAGATTCACCCCTCCACTTT.

The chain employs TRBV7-2 and TRBJ2-1; the D is unclear. Trimming stripped 4 bases from V and 0 bases from J, with 13 bases between. The germline CDR1 and CDR2 sequences are SGHTA and FQGNSA. The CDR3 sequence is 16 residues long. In DNA form, the CDR3 reads TGTGCCAGCAGCTCACTCGGCCCGAGCTCCTACAATGAGCAGTTCTTC. It translates to CASSSLGPSSYNEQFF. The full variable domain, rest sourced from reference TRBV7-2 and TRBJ2-1, is GAGVSQSPSNKVTEKGKDVELRCDPISGHTALYWYRQSLGQGLEFLIYFQGNSAPDKSGLPSDRFSAERTGGSVSTLTIQRTQQEDSAVYLCASSSLGPSSYNEQFFGPGTRLTVL.

The chain uses TRBV5-6 and TRBJ2-5; 7 bases fit TRBD1. The V and J ends lost 1 base and 4 bases, in that order; junction bases with no gene match: 4. This CDR3 spans 14 amino acids. Germline V gene data show CDR1 as SGHDT and CDR2 as YYEEEE. For the CDR3, the DNA is TGTGCCAGCAGCTTGAGCTCAGGGGGAGAGACCCAGTACTTC. Its protein product is CASSLSSGGETQYF.

Worth noting for this clonotype: A much larger clone is a single base away; this may be a read error. This chain uses TRBV29-1 with TRBJ2-1; D not resolved. V was shortened by 1 base and J by 11 bases, with 9 bases between the two germline ends. Germline V gives CDR1 SQVTM, CDR2 ANQGSEA. This CDR3 has 11 amino acids. The CDR3 reads CSVEVVVKQFF. As DNA, the CDR3 is TGCAGCGTTGAAGTGGTAGTTAAGCAGTTCTTC.

The chain employs TRBV27 and TRBJ2-1, with D perhaps matching TRBD1 (5 bases). The ends were cut back, 4 bases at V and 3 bases at J, with 10 bases in the middle. Germline V lookup: CDR1 MNHEY, CDR2 SMNVEV (reference sequence). The length of the CDR3 is 14 residues. In nucleotides, the CDR3 is TGTGCCAGCAGTTCAGGGAATTTCTACAATGAGCAGTTCTTC. Protein: CASSSGNFYNEQFF.

The chain uses TRBV5-1 and TRBJ2-2, with D possibly being TRBD1 (5 bases). The V gene lost 0 bases and the J gene lost 13 bases, with 13 bases spanning the gap. The CDR3 consists of 13 residues. Germline V gene data show CDR1 as SGHRS and CDR2 as YFSETQ. This chain's CDR3 is CASSLGEAGLLFF. In DNA, the CDR3 is TGCGCCAGCAGCTTGGGCGAAGCAGGGCTGCTGTTTTTT. Full variable domain (rest looked up from reference TRBV5-1 and TRBJ2-2): KAGVTQTPRYLIKTRGQQVTLSCSPISGHRSVSWYQQTPGQGLQFLFEYFSETQRNKGNFPGRFSGRQFSNSRSEMNVSTLELGDSALYLCASSLGEAGLLFFGEGSRLTVL.

The gene calls are TRBV27 and TRBJ1-1, with a possible D match to TRBD1 (5 bases). The CDR3 contains 14 residues. Germline CDR1 and CDR2: MNHEY and SMNVEV (reference sequence). V was shortened by 5 bases and J by 1 base, with 11 bases between the two germline ends. The CDR3 here is CASSSREGNTEAFF. As DNA, the CDR3 is TGTGCCAGCAGTAGCAGGGAGGGGAACACTGAAGCTTTCTTT.

The rearrangement links TRBV6-5 to TRBJ2-7; 8 bases line up with TRBD1. J was trimmed by 7 bases and V by 7 bases; bases with no gene match: 6. This CDR3 has 12 residues. CDR1 and CDR2 (germline): MNHEY, SVGAGI. CDR3 DNA sequence: TGTGCCAGCACCCTGGACAGGGATGAGCAGTACTTC. It is translated as CASTLDRDEQYF.

CDR3 coding DNA: TGTGCCAGTAGTATGGAGGGGGCGGACTACCTCTACCTCTACTATGGCTACACCTTC. Translating it yields CASSMEGADYLYLYYGYTF. V gene TRBV19 combines with J gene TRBJ1-2; 7 bases map to TRBD1. Looked up from germline, CDR1 is LNHDA and CDR2 is SQIVND (reference sequence). CDR3 length equals 19 residues. The ends lost 3 bases at V and 3 bases at J; junction bases unmatched: 19.

The rearrangement links TRBV27 to TRBJ1-1; 7 positions match TRBD1. The V gene's germline CDR1 is MNHEY and CDR2 SMNVEV (reference sequence). Losses at the gene ends were 1 base for V and 5 bases for J; bases not matched to a gene: 4. The CDR3 length is 14 residues. CDR3 DNA: TGTGCCAGCAGTTTATACGCAGGGGGTACTGAAGCTTTCTTT. As protein: CASSLYAGGTEAFF.

The chain has TRBV19 and TRBJ2-2; 12 nucleotides agree with TRBD1. The V gene's germline CDR1 is LNHDA and CDR2 SQIVND (reference sequence). The CDR3 consists of 16 residues. V was clipped by 4 bases and J by 7 bases; unmatched bases: 7. DNA for the CDR3: TGTGCCAGTAGTACACCGGGACAGGGGGCGATCGGGGAGCTGTTTTTT. Protein sequence: CASSTPGQGAIGELFF.

There are a few counts of this clonotype. Here the CDR3 DNA reads TGTGCCAGCTCCCTCCCCACAGATACGCAGTATTTT. This sequence encodes CASSLPTDTQYF. The chain has TRBV6-5 and TRBJ2-3, with unresolved D. V gave up 8 bases and J gave up 2 bases, with 8 bases separating them. Looked up from germline, CDR1 is MNHEY and CDR2 is SVGAGI. The CDR3 spans 12 residues.